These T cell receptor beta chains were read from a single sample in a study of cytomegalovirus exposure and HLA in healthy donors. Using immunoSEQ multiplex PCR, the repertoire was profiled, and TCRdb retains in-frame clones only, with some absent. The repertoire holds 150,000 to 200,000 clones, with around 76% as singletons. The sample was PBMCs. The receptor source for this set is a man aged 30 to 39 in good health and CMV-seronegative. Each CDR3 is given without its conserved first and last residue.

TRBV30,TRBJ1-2,AWSPTGHGYT
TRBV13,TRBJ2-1,ASSFGAGSYNEQF
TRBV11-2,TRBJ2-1,ASSYIEVAGGYNEQF
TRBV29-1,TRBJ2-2,SAELAGDDTGELF
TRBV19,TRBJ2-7,ASSPPGSGLYEQY
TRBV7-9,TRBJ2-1,ASSFGRGRNNEQF
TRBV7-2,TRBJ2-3,ASSLDPGGDTQY
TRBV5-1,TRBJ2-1,ASSLAPGLAGDEQF
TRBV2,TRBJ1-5,ASTQGAGQPQH
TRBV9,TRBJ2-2,ASSVEIAANTGELF
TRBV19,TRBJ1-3,ASSTKLTGSGNTIY
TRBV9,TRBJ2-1,ASSVETGTVWDEQF
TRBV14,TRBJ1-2,ASSQITSRGGYT
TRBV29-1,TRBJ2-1,SVADRASWPNEQF
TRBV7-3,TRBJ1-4,ASSPMGGNNEKLF
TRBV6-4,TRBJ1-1,ASSGGEANTEAF
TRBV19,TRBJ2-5,ASSIGLAGYAAQY
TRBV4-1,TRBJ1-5,ASSQGGYSNQPQH
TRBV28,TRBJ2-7,ASSPWTSQGEQY
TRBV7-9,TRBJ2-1,ASPPPGGNNEQF